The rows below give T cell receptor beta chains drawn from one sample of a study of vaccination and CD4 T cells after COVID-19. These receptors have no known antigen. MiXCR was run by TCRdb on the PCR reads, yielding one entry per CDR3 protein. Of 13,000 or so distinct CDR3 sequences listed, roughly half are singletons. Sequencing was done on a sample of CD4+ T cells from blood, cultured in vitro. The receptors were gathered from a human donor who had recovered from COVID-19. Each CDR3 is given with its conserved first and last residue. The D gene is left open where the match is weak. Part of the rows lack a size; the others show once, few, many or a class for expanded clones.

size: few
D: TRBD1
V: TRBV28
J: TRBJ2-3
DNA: TGTGCCAGTTACCATTCCGGGACAGGGGGAGGAGATACGCAGTATTTT
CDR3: CASYHSGTGGGDTQYF

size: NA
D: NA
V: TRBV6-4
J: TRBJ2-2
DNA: TGTGCCAGTAGTGAACGCGCAGGACACACCGGGGAGCTGTTTTTT
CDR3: CASSERAGHTGELFF

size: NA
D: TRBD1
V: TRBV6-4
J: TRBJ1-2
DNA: TGTGCCAGCAGTGAGCCGGGACAGGCCTGGGATGGCTACACCTTC
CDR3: CASSEPGQAWDGYTF

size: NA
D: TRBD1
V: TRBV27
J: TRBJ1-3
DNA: TGTGCCAGCAGGGGACAGGGGGTAGGAAACACCATATATTTT
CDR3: CASRGQGVGNTIYF

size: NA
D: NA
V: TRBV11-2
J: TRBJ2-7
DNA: TGTGCCAGCAGTCGAAGCTCCTACGAGCAGTACTTC
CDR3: CASSRSSYEQYF

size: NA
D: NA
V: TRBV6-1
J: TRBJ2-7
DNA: TGTGCCAGCAGGAAGGACCCGACGGGCTCCTACGAGCAGTACTTC
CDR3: CASRKDPTGSYEQYF

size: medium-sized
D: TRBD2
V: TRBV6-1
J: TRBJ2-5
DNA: TGTGCCAGCAGTGAAGCTCCTAGCGGCCCCCAAGAGACCCAGTACTTC
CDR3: CASSEAPSGPQETQYF

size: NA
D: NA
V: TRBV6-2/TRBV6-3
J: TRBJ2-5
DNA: TGTGCCAGCAGTTACGCAGGGGCTAGCGCGTACGAGACCCAGTACTTC
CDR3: CASSYAGASAYETQYF

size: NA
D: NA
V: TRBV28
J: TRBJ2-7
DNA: TGTGCCAGCAGCTCCCTCCGTCGTGAGCAGTACTTC
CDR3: CASSSLRREQYF

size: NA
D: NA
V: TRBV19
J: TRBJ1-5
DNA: TGTGCCAGTAGTCCGGGACTGGAGAATCAGCCCCAGCATTTT
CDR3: CASSPGLENQPQHF

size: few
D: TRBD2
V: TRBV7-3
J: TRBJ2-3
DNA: TGTGCCAGCAGCCCCGTGGGGGGGTGGAACACAGATACGCAGTATTTT
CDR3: CASSPVGGWNTDTQYF